The T cell receptor (beta chain) under discussion was sequenced for a study of CD8+CD57+ T cells in acquired aplastic anemia (dated by TCRdb to about 2018). With respect to the entire study: Extracted DNA from sorted CD4+ and CD8+ cells averaged about 3.4 ug, ranging from roughly 0.17 to 30 ug. Healthy donor samples averaged roughly 9.8 million reads for CD4+ and about 12 million for CD8+ cells.

TCR beta VDJ combination and CDR3 sequence profiling used genomic DNA as the template. TCR repertoire sequencing was run on an Illumina HiSeq 2000. The source study handled its data this way. TRBV/TRBJ rearrangement plots, CDR3 size and DJ length profiles, and Simpson's diversity index were used to evaluate the repertoires. The most abundant DNA sequence in the deep sequencing data was defined as the immunodominant clone. CDR3 amino acid sequences were checked for sharing between subjects and were compared against published repertoires and the VDJdb database. TCRdb itself trimmed the public reads at Q25 with fastp, ran MiXCR and retained productive beta chains. Every distinct CDR3 protein forms one entry, paired with its most common genes and DNA. TCRdb, rather than the study authors, made the V and J calls. The sample table contains about 400,000 distinct CDR3 sequences; only one count was recorded for under 80% of them. The top ten clones comprise more than 3.5% of the sample.

The study deep-sequenced TCR repertoires of sorted CD4+ and CD8+ blood T cells from severe aplastic anemia patients and healthy subjects. Ficoll-Paque density gradient centrifugation was used to isolate peripheral blood mononuclear cells. Before DNA extraction, CD4+ and CD8+ T cells were sorted with FACS or magnetic beads. To note about this clonotype: Its antigen remains undetermined. A read error may produce the germline difference seen at one junction end.

Overall study results and their limits: No significant difference in CD8+ Simpson's diversity was found between patients and healthy controls (P=0.060). Although some 28 CD8+ CDR3 sequences were shared by patients and controls, these sequences appeared highly expressed in patients and within the immunodominant clones of patients.

The sequencing sample was made of sorted CD4+, CD8+, or CD8+CD57+ T cells (not recorded which) from PBMCs. The receptor was isolated from a human donor in good health, serving as a control.

The sequenced DNA is TGTGCCAGCAGCGTGTTTAACAGGGTCAACACTGAAGCTTACTTT. The translation is CASSVFNRVNTEAYF. The rearrangement combines TRBV2 with TRBJ1-1, with TRBD1 tentatively as D gene (6 bases match). Via the germline V gene, CDR1 is SNHLY and CDR2 FYNNEI. Measured from the cysteine to the phenylalanine, the CDR3 is 15 residues long. Only the CDR3 DNA is retained, 45 bases long and in frame from the first base. When the CDR3 is completed using the reference TRBV2 and TRBJ1-1 genes on either side, the full variable domain is EPEVTQTPSHQVTQMGQEVILRCVPISNHLYFYWYRQILGQKVEFLVSFYNNEISEKSEIFDDQFSVERPDGSNFTLKIRSTKLEDSAMYFCASSVFNRVNTEAYFGQGTRLTVV.